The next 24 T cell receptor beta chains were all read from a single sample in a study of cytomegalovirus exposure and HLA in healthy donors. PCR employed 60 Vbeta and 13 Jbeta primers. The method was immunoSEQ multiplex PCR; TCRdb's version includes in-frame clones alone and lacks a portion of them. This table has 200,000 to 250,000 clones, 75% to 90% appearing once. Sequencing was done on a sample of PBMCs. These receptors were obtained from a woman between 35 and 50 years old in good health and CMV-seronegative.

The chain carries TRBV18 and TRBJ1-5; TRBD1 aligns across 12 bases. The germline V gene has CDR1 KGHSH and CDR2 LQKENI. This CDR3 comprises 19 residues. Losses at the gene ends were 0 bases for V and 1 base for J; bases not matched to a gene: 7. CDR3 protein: CASSPPGTGGFKSNQPQHF. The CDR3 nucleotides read TGTGCCAGCTCACCACCCGGGACAGGGGGCTTTAAAAGCAATCAGCCCCAGCATTTT.

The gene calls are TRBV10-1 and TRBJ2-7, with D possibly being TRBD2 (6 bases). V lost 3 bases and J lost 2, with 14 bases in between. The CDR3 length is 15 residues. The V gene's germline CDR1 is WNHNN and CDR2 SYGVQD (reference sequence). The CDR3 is CASSDGREKPYEQYF. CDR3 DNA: TGCGCCAGCAGTGACGGACGGGAGAAGCCCTACGAGCAGTACTTC.

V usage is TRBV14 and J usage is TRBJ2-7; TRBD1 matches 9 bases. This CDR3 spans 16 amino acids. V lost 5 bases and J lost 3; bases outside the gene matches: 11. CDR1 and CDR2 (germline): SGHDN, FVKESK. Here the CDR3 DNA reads TGTGCCAGCAGCTCATCCCCGGGACAGGGTGTCTACGAGCAGTACTTC. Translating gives CASSSSPGQGVYEQYF.

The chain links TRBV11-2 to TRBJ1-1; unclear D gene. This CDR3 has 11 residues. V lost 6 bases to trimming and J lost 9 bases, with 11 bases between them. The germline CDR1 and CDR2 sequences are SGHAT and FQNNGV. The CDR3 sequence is CASSPGKKAFF. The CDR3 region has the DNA TGTGCCAGCAGTCCCGGGAAGAAAGCTTTCTTT.

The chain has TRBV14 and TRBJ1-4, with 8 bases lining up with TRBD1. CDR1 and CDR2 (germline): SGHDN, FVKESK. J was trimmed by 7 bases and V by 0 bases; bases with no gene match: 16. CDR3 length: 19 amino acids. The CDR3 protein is CASSQEVGQGSLWSEKLFF. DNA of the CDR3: TGTGCCAGCAGCCAAGAAGTTGGACAGGGCTCCCTCTGGAGTGAAAAACTGTTTTTT.

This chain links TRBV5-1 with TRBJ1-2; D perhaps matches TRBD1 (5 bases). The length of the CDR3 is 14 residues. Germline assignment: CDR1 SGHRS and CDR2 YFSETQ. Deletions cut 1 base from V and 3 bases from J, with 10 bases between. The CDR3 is CASSLPGLDYGYTF. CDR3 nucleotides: TGCGCCAGCAGCTTGCCAGGGCTCGACTATGGCTACACCTTC.

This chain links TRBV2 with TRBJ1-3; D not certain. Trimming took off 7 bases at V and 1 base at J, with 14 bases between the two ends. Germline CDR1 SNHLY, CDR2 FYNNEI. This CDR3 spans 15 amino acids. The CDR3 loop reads CASTPGRVSGNTIYF. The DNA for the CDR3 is TGTGCCAGCACGCCCGGGAGGGTTTCTGGAAACACCATATATTTT.

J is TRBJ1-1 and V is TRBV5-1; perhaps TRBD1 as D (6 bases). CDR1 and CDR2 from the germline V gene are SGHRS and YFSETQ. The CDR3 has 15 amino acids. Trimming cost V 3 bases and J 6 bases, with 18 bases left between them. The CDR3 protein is CASSSLLGGAAEAFF. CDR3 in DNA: TGCGCCAGCAGCTCCCTACTCGGGGGGGCGGCTGAAGCTTTCTTT.

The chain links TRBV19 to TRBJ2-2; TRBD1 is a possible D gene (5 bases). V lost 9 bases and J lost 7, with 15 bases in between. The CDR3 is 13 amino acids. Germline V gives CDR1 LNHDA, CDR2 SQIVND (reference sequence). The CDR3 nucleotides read TGTGCCAGCTTAGGGGTCGCAGACGGGGAGCTGTTTTTT. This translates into CASLGVADGELFF.

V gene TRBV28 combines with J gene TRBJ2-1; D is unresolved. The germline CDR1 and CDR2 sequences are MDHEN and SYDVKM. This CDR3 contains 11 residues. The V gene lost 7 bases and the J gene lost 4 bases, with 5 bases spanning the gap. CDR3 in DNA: TGTGCCAGCATTCAGTACAATGAGCAGTTCTTC. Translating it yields CASIQYNEQFF.

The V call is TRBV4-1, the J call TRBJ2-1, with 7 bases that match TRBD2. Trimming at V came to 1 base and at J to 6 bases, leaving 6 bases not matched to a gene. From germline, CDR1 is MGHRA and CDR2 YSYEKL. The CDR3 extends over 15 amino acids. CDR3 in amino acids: CASSQGVGGGNEQFF. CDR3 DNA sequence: TGCGCCAGCAGCCAAGGGGTGGGGGGGGGCAATGAGCAGTTCTTC.

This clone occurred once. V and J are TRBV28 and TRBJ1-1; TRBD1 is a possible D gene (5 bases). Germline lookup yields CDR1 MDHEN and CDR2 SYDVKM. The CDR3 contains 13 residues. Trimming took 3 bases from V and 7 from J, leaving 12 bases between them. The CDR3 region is CASSFQGPVEAFF. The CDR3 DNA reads TGTGCCAGCAGTTTTCAGGGTCCGGTTGAAGCTTTCTTT.

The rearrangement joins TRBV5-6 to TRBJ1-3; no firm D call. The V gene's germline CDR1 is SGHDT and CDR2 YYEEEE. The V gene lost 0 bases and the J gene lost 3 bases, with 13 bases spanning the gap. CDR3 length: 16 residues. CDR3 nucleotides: TGTGCCAGCAGCTTGGCGAGAGGGCAGCGTGGAAACACCATATATTTT. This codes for CASSLARGQRGNTIYF.

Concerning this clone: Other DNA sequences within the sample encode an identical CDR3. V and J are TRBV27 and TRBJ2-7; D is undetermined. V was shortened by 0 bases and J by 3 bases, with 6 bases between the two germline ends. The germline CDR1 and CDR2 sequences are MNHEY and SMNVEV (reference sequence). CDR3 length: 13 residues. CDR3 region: CASSLSSGYEQYF. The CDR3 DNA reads TGTGCCAGCAGTTTATCGTCGGGCTACGAGCAGTACTTC.

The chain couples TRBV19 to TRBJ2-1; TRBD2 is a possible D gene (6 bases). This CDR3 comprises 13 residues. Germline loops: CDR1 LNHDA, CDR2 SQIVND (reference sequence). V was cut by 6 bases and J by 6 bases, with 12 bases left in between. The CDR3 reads CASRAGQINEQFF. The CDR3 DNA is TGTGCCAGTAGGGCGGGGCAGATCAATGAGCAGTTCTTC.

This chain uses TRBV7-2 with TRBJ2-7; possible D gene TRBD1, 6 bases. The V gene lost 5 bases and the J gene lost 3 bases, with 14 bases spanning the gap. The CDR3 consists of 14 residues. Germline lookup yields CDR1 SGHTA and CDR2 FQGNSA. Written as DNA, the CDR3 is TGTGCCAGCAGCGGGAAGGGACAAAGCTACGAGCAGTACTTC. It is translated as CASSGKGQSYEQYF.

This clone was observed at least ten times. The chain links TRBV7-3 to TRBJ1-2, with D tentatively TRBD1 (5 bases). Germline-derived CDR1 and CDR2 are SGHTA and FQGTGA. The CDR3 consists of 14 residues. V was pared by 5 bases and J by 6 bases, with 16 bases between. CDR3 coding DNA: TGTGCCAGCAGCCAGGGCGCGGCGCGTAATGGCTACACCTTC. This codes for CASSQGAARNGYTF.

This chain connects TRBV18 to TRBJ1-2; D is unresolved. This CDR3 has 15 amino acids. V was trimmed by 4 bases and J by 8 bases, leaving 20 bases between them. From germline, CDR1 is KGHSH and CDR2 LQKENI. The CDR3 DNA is TGTGCCAGCTCACGTTTAGGCCCCATGGGAGAGGGCTACACCTTC. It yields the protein CASSRLGPMGEGYTF. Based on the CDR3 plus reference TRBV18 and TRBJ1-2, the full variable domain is NAGVMQNPRHLVRRRGQEARLRCSPMKGHSHVYWYRQLPEEGLKFMVYLQKENIIDESGMPKERFSAEFPKEGPSILRIQQVVRGDSAAYFCASSRLGPMGEGYTFGSGTRLTVV.

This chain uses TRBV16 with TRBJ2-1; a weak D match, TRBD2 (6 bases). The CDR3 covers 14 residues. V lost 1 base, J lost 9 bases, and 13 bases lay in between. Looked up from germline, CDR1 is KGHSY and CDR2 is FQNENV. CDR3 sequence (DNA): TGTGCCAGCAGCCAATTGGAGGGAGGACTTGAGCAGTTCTTC. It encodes CASSQLEGGLEQFF.

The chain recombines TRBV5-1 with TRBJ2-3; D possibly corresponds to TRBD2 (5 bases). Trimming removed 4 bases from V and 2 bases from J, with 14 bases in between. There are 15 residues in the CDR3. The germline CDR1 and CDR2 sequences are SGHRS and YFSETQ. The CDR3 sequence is CASSAQPGNTDTQYF. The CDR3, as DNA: TGCGCCAGCAGCGCGCAACCGGGGAACACAGATACGCAGTATTTT.

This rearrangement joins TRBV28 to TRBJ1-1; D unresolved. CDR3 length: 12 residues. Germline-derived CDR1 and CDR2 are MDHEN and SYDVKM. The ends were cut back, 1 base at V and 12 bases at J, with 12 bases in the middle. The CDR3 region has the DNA TGTGCCAGCAGTTTATTAGACTCCCTCCCTTTCTTT. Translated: CASSLLDSLPFF.

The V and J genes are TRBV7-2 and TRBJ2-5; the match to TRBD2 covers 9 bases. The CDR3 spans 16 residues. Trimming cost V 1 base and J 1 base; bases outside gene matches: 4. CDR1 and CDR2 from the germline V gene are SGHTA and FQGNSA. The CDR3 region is CASSLGAGGGQETQYF. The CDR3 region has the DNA TGTGCCAGCAGCTTAGGTGCGGGAGGGGGCCAAGAGACCCAGTACTTC.

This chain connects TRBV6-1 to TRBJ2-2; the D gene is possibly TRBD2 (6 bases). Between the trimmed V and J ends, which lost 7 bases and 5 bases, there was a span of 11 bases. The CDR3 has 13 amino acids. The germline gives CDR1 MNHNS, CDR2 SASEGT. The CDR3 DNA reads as TGTGCCAGCATCCCGGACTATACCGGGGAGCTGTTTTTT. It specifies CASIPDYTGELFF.

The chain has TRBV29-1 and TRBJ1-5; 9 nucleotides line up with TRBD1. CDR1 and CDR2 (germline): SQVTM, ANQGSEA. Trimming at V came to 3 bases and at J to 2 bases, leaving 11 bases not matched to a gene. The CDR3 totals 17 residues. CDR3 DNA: TGCAGCGTTGATCCGACAGGGGGGGCGTACGGCAATCAGCCCCAGCATTTT. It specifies CSVDPTGGAYGNQPQHF.